This T cell receptor (beta chain) came from a study of blood T cell repertoires in COVID-19. Study-level information: PBMCs, B-cell-depleted T cells, or T cells were the source of the cDNA or gDNA that made up the material.

Original handling: Amplification of reference gene primers provided the estimated nucleated cell counts. The data were produced by immunoSEQ multiplex PCR, yet TCRdb's version contains in-frame clones alone and is incomplete. D and trimming were read from the DNA, whereas the V and J calls and clone size are those reported in that table. The sample has around 170,000 clones; 83% are singletons. Germline lookup yields CDR1 ENHRY and CDR2 SYGVKD. Unmatched junction bases numbered 8, after V lost 5 bases and J lost 8 bases. The CDR3 loop spans 15 amino acids. Material: peripheral blood. The chain combines TRBV10-3 with TRBJ2-1, with 11 bases lining up with TRBD2. This TCR derives from a woman aged 40 to 50 with acute or convalescent COVID-19. The CDR3 coding sequence is TGTGCCATCAGTCCCGGGACTAGCGGCATCTATGAGCAGTTCTTC. Its protein is CAISPGTSGIYEQFF.